The rows below give T cell receptor beta chains drawn from one sample of a study of T-cell memory formation after mild COVID-19. MiXCR, run by TCRdb on the 5' RACE reads, gives a single entry per CDR3 protein. The sample lists around 340,000 distinct CDR3 sequences; roughly 15% were seen once. The material sequenced was PBMCs or a T cell subset sorted from them (not recorded which). The receptors derive from a man aged 18 to 30 who had mild COVID-19 (a few samples of this study predate the infection). Cell type and time point are not known. Each CDR3 is given with its conserved first and last residue. D genes are given only for firm matches. A row's size may be missing; if present it is once, few, many or a size class.

TRBJ1-1 many TRBV12-3/TRBV12-4 . TGCGCCAGCAGCTTCGGCCCGAACACTGAAGCTTTCTTT CASSFGPNTEAFF
TRBJ1-3 . TRBV6-5 . TGTGCCAGCAGTTACGCCGGGGGGCCGTCCATATCCACCATATATTTT CASSYAGGPSISTIYF
TRBJ1-3 few TRBV10-3 . TGTGCCATCAGTGTGGAGGGAACCAGAGGCACCATATATTTT CAISVEGTRGTIYF
TRBJ1-1 once TRBV7-9 . TGTGCCAGCAGGTCATCCGGGACAATCACTGAAGCTTTCTTT CASRSSGTITEAFF
TRBJ2-7 . TRBV11-2 TRBD2 TGTGCCAGCAGCTTAGATCCAGCGGGGGCGTCCTACGAGCAGTACTTC CASSLDPAGASYEQYF
TRBJ1-6 . TRBV27 TRBD1 TGTGCCAGCACCGTCAGGGGGTTCTATAATTCACCCCTCCACTTT CASTVRGFYNSPLHF
TRBJ2-1 . TRBV11-2 . TGTGCCAGCAGCTTAAGGGTTGGATCGGGACGATACAATGAGCAGTTCTTC CASSLRVGSGRYNEQFF
TRBJ2-5 . TRBV29-1 . TGCAGCGTTGCTGCCCGGTGGTCACTCCGGCGGGAGACCCAGTACTTC CSVAARWSLRRETQYF
TRBJ2-1 once TRBV20-1 . TGCATGCTGGCGCCCTACAATGAGCAGTTCTTC CMLAPYNEQFF
TRBJ2-2 few TRBV5-1 . TGCGCCAGCAGCTTGGTGGGCTTTCCGGGGGTGCTGTTTTTT CASSLVGFPGVLFF
TRBJ2-2 many TRBV7-2 . TGTGCCAGCAGCCACCTTTGGGGGGCCGGGGAGCTGTTTTTT CASSHLWGAGELFF
TRBJ2-7 . TRBV20-1 . TGCAGTGCTAGAGCAACAGCCTCCTACGAGCAGTACTTC CSARATASYEQYF
TRBJ2-2 many TRBV12-3/TRBV12-4 . TGTGCCAGCAGTTTAGAGCTGGGCAGAAGTCCCGGGGAGCTGTTTTTT CASSLELGRSPGELFF
TRBJ1-6 few TRBV4-3 TRBD1 TGCGCCAGCAGCCCCGAACAGGGGTCCTATAATTCACCCCTCCACTTT CASSPEQGSYNSPLHF
TRBJ2-1 many TRBV6-6 TRBD2 TGTGCCAGCAGTTACGGGACTAGCGGGGGTAATGAGCAGTTCTTC CASSYGTSGGNEQFF
TRBJ1-1 . TRBV6-1 . TGTGCCAGCAGCGAATGGGCAACGATGGGTGAAGCTTTCTTT CASSEWATMGEAFF
TRBJ2-5 few TRBV15 . TGTGCCACCAGCAGAGCAGGTTCCTACCCGGACCTTCAAGAGACCCAGTACTTC CATSRAGSYPDLQETQYF
TRBJ2-1 . TRBV27 TRBD2 TGTGCCAGCAGTTTATCGTGGGGACTAGCGGGGCTTGAGCAGTTCTTC CASSLSWGLAGLEQFF
TRBJ2-3 . TRBV7-9 . TGTGCCAGCAGCACGCAGGGACCCACAGATACGCAGTATTTT CASSTQGPTDTQYF
TRBJ2-5 . TRBV9 TRBD1 TGTGCCAGCAGTGCCTGGACAGGGACCGTTGAGACCCAGTACTTC CASSAWTGTVETQYF
TRBJ2-3 few TRBV10-3 . TGTGCCATCAGTGACAACACAGATACGCAGTATTTT CAISDNTDTQYF
TRBJ1-6 . TRBV28 TRBD1 TGTGCCAGCAGTTTCTACCAGGGGGCGTATTCACCCCTCCACTTT CASSFYQGAYSPLHF
TRBJ2-3 . TRBV6-5 TRBD1 TGTGCCAGCAGTTACTCTTGGACAGGGAGCACAGATACGCAGTATTTT CASSYSWTGSTDTQYF
TRBJ1-5 few TRBV10-3 . TGTGCCATCAGTGTTCAGGAGGGCAATCAGCCCCAGCATTTT CAISVQEGNQPQHF
TRBJ2-1 . TRBV4-2 . TGTGCCAGCAGCCAAACGGGAATAGCCCAGGAGCAGTTCTTC CASSQTGIAQEQFF